These 30 T cell receptor beta chains share one sample of origin, sequenced in a study of blood T cell repertoires in COVID-19. Measured with immunoSEQ multiplex PCR; TCRdb has only the in-frame clones, and not every one. This sample carries under 55,000 clones, around 87% of them seen once, and the ten largest clones take 5% to 6%. Sequenced input: peripheral blood. All receptors come from a man aged 40-49 years with active COVID-19.

The chain combines TRBV6-5 with TRBJ2-1; 14 bases fit TRBD2. The length of the CDR3 is 16 residues. The J segment lost 9 bases and the V segment lost 2 bases, leaving 6 bases of the junction unmatched. Germline CDR1 is MNHEY and CDR2 is SVGAGI. The CDR3 spells CASSYGVGLAGVEQFF. CDR3 bases: TGTGCCAGCAGTTACGGGGTGGGACTAGCGGGAGTTGAGCAGTTCTTC.

The V gene is TRBV19, the J gene TRBJ2-3; 15 bases map to TRBD2. CDR3 length: 15 amino acids. Germline V gene lookup returns CDR1 LNHDA and CDR2 SQIVND (reference sequence). V shed 6 bases and J 5 bases; nucleotides not matched to a gene: 3. The CDR3 coding sequence is TGTGCCAGTAGCCAGGGACTAGCGGGAGGAGATACGCAGTATTTT. Translated: CASSQGLAGGDTQYF. The complete variable domain, with remaining parts taken from reference TRBV19 and TRBJ2-3, reads DGGITQSPKYLFRKEGQNVTLSCEQNLNHDAMYWYRQDPGQGLRLIYYSQIVNDFQKGDIAEGYSVSREKKESFPLTVTSAQKNPTAFYLCASSQGLAGGDTQYFGPGTRLTVL.

Here the CDR3 reads CASSTQYNEQFF. In DNA form, the CDR3 reads TGTGCCAGCAGCACTCAATACAATGAGCAGTTCTTC. The chain employs TRBV11-2 and TRBJ2-1; no definite D call. Trimming stripped 5 bases from V and 4 bases from J, with 6 bases between. The CDR3 has 12 residues. Germline V gene lookup returns CDR1 SGHAT and CDR2 FQNNGV.

This chain connects TRBV10-3 to TRBJ2-3; 9 bases fit TRBD2. V lost 5 bases, J lost 1 base, and 4 bases stayed unmatched. The germline V gene has CDR1 ENHRY and CDR2 SYGVKD. This CDR3 has 15 residues. The CDR3, as DNA: TGTGCCATCAGTCAAAAGCGGGAGGGCACAGATACGCAGTATTTT. This translates into CAISQKREGTDTQYF.

The V call is TRBV9, the J call TRBJ2-7; TRBD2 might be the D (5 bases). CDR3 length: 13 amino acids. Germline lookup yields CDR1 SGDLS and CDR2 YYNGEE. Trimming pared 4 bases from V and 1 base from J, leaving 9 bases between. CDR3: CASSPRESYEQYF. The DNA of the CDR3 is TGTGCCAGCAGCCCCCGGGAATCCTACGAGCAGTACTTC. The full variable domain, in which reference TRBV9 and TRBJ2-7 provide the parts outside the CDR3, is DSGVTQTPKHLITATGQRVTLRCSPRSGDLSVYWYQQSLDQGLQFLIQYYNGEERAKGNILERFSAQQFPDLHSELNLSSLELGDSALYFCASSPRESYEQYFGPGTRLTVT.

V and J are TRBV10-2 and TRBJ1-3, with a tentative D call TRBD1 (5 bases). Germline V gene lookup returns CDR1 WSHSY and CDR2 SAAADI. The CDR3 consists of 16 residues. The V gene lost 5 bases and the J gene lost 0 bases, with 14 bases spanning the gap. In DNA, the CDR3 is TGCGCCAGCAGTCCTACAGGTTTTAACTCTGGAAACACCATATATTTT. It encodes CASSPTGFNSGNTIYF.

V is TRBV3-1 (or the pseudogene TRBV3-2) and J is TRBJ2-3, with D tentatively TRBD2 (7 bases). The CDR3 runs 17 residues. V gave up 3 bases and J gave up 6 bases, with 22 bases separating them. Germline V gives CDR1 LGHDT, CDR2 YNNKEL (reference sequence). CDR3: CASSQHPGKGGTDTQYF. The CDR3 nucleotides read TGTGCCAGCAGCCAGCACCCTGGGAAGGGGGGGACGGATACGCAGTATTTT.

This sequence joins TRBV2 and TRBJ1-2, with D possibly matching TRBD1 (5 bases). Germline CDR1 is SNHLY and CDR2 is FYNNEI. With 3 bases removed from V and 4 bases from J, the gap between germline ends came to 27 bases. This CDR3 has 19 residues. Here the CDR3 reads CASSDGPDGYSGSTYGYTF. The CDR3 DNA sequence: TGTGCCAGCAGTGATGGCCCCGACGGGTACTCAGGGTCCACCTATGGCTACACCTTC.

The chain joins TRBV9 to TRBJ2-1, with unresolved D. The V gene's germline CDR1 is SGDLS and CDR2 YYNGEE. V shed 4 bases and J shed 7 bases, with 12 bases lying between them. This CDR3 is 13 amino acids long. CDR3 in amino acids: CASSPPSLNEQFF. The CDR3 region has the DNA TGTGCCAGCAGCCCTCCTTCCCTGAATGAGCAGTTCTTC.

The chain carries TRBV10-3 and TRBJ2-1; D perhaps matches TRBD2 (5 bases). V dropped 6 bases and J dropped 4 bases, with 10 bases sitting between them. Germline loops: CDR1 ENHRY, CDR2 SYGVKD. The CDR3 is made up of 13 amino acids. The CDR3 sequence: CAIRLGSYNEQFF. DNA for the CDR3: TGTGCCATCAGACTAGGCAGTTACAATGAGCAGTTCTTC.

This clone occurred once. The rearrangement joins TRBV7-3 to TRBJ2-3; D possibly corresponds to TRBD2 (6 bases). V was cut by 4 bases and J by 4 bases, with 12 bases left in between. CDR1 and CDR2 (germline): SGHTA, FQGTGA. The CDR3 totals 14 residues. The CDR3 coding sequence is TGTGCCAGCAGCTGGTCCGGAGGGGCAGATACGCAGTATTTT. This codes for CASSWSGGADTQYF. The whole variable domain, remainder taken from reference TRBV7-3 and TRBJ2-3, is GAGVSQTPSNKVTEKGKYVELRCDPISGHTALYWYRQSLGQGPEFLIYFQGTGAADDSGLPNDRFFAVRPEGSVSTLKIQRTERGDSAVYLCASSWSGGADTQYFGPGTRLTVL.

The chain is built from TRBV6-6 and TRBJ1-5, with TRBD1 identical over 8 bases. This CDR3 is built from 16 residues. Unmatched junction bases numbered 7, after V lost 5 bases and J lost 1 base. Germline CDR1 is MNHNY and CDR2 is SVGAGI (reference sequence). This CDR3 is CASSPQGARSNQPQHF. The CDR3 bases are TGTGCCAGCAGTCCGCAGGGGGCGAGGAGCAATCAGCCCCAGCATTTT.

The chain employs TRBV29-1 and TRBJ1-4; TRBD1 agrees at 8 bases. Germline-derived CDR1 and CDR2 are SQVTM and ANQGSEA. With 7 bases clipped from V and 8 bases from J, the junction kept 9 bases outside the gene matches. CDR3 length: 13 residues. Here the CDR3 reads CSAPDREGEKLFF. CDR3 DNA sequence: TGCAGCGCCCCGGACAGGGAAGGGGAAAAACTGTTTTTT. Full variable domain (outside the CDR3, taken from reference TRBV29-1 and TRBJ1-4): SAVISQKPSRDICQRGTSLTIQCQVDSQVTMMFWYRQQPGQSLTLIATANQGSEATYESGFVIDKFPISRPNLTFSTLTVSNMSPEDSSIYLCSAPDREGEKLFFGSGTQLSVL.

CDR3 sequence reads: CASSFDRTGANVLTF. CDR3 in DNA: TGTGCCAGCAGCTTCGACAGAACTGGGGCCAACGTCCTGACTTTC. This chain links TRBV5-4 with TRBJ2-6; possible D gene TRBD1, 5 bases. Germline CDR1 SGHNT, CDR2 YYREEE (reference sequence). The CDR3 length is 15 residues. V was shortened by 2 bases and J by 2 bases, with 8 bases between the two germline ends.

The rearrangement joins TRBV5-4 to TRBJ2-2; TRBD2 agrees at 7 bases. The J segment lost 3 bases and the V segment lost 6 bases, leaving 11 bases of the junction unmatched. CDR1 SGHNT and CDR2 YYREEE come from the germline V gene (reference sequence). CDR3 length: 16 amino acids. The CDR3, as DNA: TGTGCCAGCAACTCCGGGGGGATTCGGGACACCGGGGAGCTGTTTTTT. Its protein is CASNSGGIRDTGELFF.

The genes are TRBV5-1 and TRBJ1-2; TRBD1 might be the D (6 bases). Germline V gene sequence: CDR1 SGHRS, CDR2 YFSETQ. V was pared by 7 bases and J by 7 bases, with 23 bases between. This CDR3 has 15 residues. The CDR3 bases are TGCGCCAGCTCCAGGTGGGGGGGCAGTGATGTTGGCTACACCTTC. Amino acids: CASSRWGGSDVGYTF.

This clone came up once. This chain connects TRBV12-3 or TRBV12-4 to TRBJ1-6; D is perhaps TRBD1 (5 bases). CDR3 size: 13 residues. Trimming shortened V by 4 bases and J by 8 bases, and 9 bases separated the two germline ends. DNA for the CDR3: TGTGCCAGCAGTTGGGGGGGGGATTCACCCCTCCACTTT. It codes for CASSWGGDSPLHF.

J is TRBJ2-5 and V is TRBV24-1; tentatively, D is TRBD2 (5 bases). Germline CDR1 reads KGHDR; CDR2 reads SFDVKD. The CDR3 spans 15 residues. V gave up 0 bases and J gave up 1 base, with 8 bases separating them. CDR3 sequence: CATSDLRRGQETQYF. DNA of the CDR3: TGTGCCACCAGTGATTTGCGACGGGGCCAAGAGACCCAGTACTTC.

Turning to this clone: This same CDR3 is encoded by further DNA sequences in the sample. The chain has TRBV27 and TRBJ1-4; D is unclear. The ends were cut back, 3 bases at V and 8 bases at J, with 10 bases in the middle. This CDR3 is built from 13 residues. Looked up from germline, CDR1 is MNHEY and CDR2 is SMNVEV (reference sequence). The CDR3 sequence is CASSFSGFEKLFF. As DNA, the CDR3 is TGTGCCAGCAGTTTCTCGGGGTTCGAAAAACTGTTTTTT.

This chain uses TRBV19 with TRBJ2-1, with D possibly matching TRBD2 (6 bases). Trimming left V 5 bases short and J 2 bases short, with 13 bases between. CDR1 LNHDA and CDR2 SQIVND come from the germline V gene (reference sequence). This CDR3 is 15 amino acids long. CDR3 bases: TGTGCCAGTAGTGTTCACGGGGGAACCTACAATGAGCAGTTCTTC. This translates into CASSVHGGTYNEQFF.

The chain uses TRBV12-3 or TRBV12-4 and TRBJ2-3; tentatively, D is TRBD2 (5 bases). The CDR3 is made up of 13 amino acids. Trimming took off 7 bases at V and 3 bases at J, with 11 bases between the two ends. CDR3 nucleotides: TGTGCCAGCACCCCTGGAGGAACAGATACGCAGTATTTT. This codes for CASTPGGTDTQYF.

In nucleotides, the CDR3 is TGTGCCAGCAGTTTGGAAGGACTAGCGGGAGTCTCCAGGAAGAGGGGTTCGAACAATGAGCAGTTCTTC. This codes for CASSLEGLAGVSRKRGSNNEQFF. The chain uses TRBV28 and TRBJ2-1; 13 nucleotides line up with TRBD2. From germline, CDR1 is MDHEN and CDR2 SYDVKM. V lost 3 bases and J lost 5; bases outside the gene matches: 25. This CDR3 comprises 23 residues. Based on the CDR3 plus reference TRBV28 and TRBJ2-1, the full variable domain is DVKVTQSSRYLVKRTGEKVFLECVQDMDHENMFWYRQDPGLGLRLIYFSYDVKMKEKGDIPEGYSVSREKKERFSLILESASTNQTSMYLCASSLEGLAGVSRKRGSNNEQFFGPGTRLTVL.

The chain links TRBV5-1 to TRBJ1-3; D not resolved. From germline, CDR1 is SGHRS and CDR2 YFSETQ. There are 15 residues in the CDR3. Trimming pared 0 bases from V and 0 bases from J, leaving 7 bases between. CDR3 DNA: TGCGCCAGCAGCTTGGGGCAGCGCTCTGGAAACACCATATATTTT. As protein: CASSLGQRSGNTIYF.

CDR3 bases: TGCGCCAGCAGCTTGGGGGCAGGTCTCACCTACGAGCAGTACTTC. Amino acids: CASSLGAGLTYEQYF. The chain carries TRBV5-1 and TRBJ2-7; D is unclear. Between the trimmed V and J ends, which lost 0 bases and 2 bases, there was a span of 12 bases. This CDR3 spans 15 amino acids. The germline V gene has CDR1 SGHRS and CDR2 YFSETQ.

The CDR3 is CATSRDGSGGYTF. CDR3 sequence (DNA): TGTGCCACCAGCAGAGATGGGAGTGGTGGCTACACCTTC. The chain employs TRBV15 and TRBJ1-2; D is ambiguous. The CDR3 runs to 13 residues. Germline assignment: CDR1 LNHNV and CDR2 YYDKDF (reference sequence). Trimming shortened V by 0 bases and J by 7 bases, and 9 bases separated the two germline ends.

Here the CDR3 reads CASSSGETGGGELFF. DNA of the CDR3: TGCGCCAGCAGTTCGGGCGAGACAGGGGGTGGAGAACTGTTTTTT. The chain is built from TRBV5-1 and TRBJ1-4, with 9 bases that match TRBD1. J was trimmed by 12 bases and V by 5 bases; bases with no gene match: 14. The CDR3 is 15 residues long. The germline V gene encodes CDR1 SGHRS and CDR2 YFSETQ.

The V and J genes are TRBV15 and TRBJ2-7, with 8 bases that match TRBD2. Per the germline V gene, CDR1 is LNHNV and CDR2 is YYDKDF (reference sequence). The junction had 7 bases not matched to a gene; V was cut back by 1 base and J by 2 bases. This CDR3 region has 16 residues. CDR3: CATSRVRTSRPYEQYF. The DNA of the CDR3 is TGTGCCACCAGCAGAGTTAGGACTAGCAGACCCTACGAGCAGTACTTC.

The V and J genes are TRBV7-9 and TRBJ1-6, with 8 bases that match TRBD1. The ends lost 1 base at V and 8 bases at J; junction bases unmatched: 4. The length of the CDR3 is 15 residues. In germline, CDR1 is SEHNR, CDR2 FQNEAQ (reference sequence). The CDR3 DNA is TGTGCCAGCAGCTTAGAGGCAGGGGGCGATTCACCCCTCCACTTT. Amino acids: CASSLEAGGDSPLHF.

This clone is a singleton in its sample. The gene calls are TRBV19 and TRBJ2-5; 8 bases align to TRBD2. This CDR3 has 14 amino acids. The trim removed 6 bases at V and 2 bases at J, leaving 5 bases unmatched. CDR1 LNHDA and CDR2 SQIVND come from the germline V gene (reference sequence). CDR3 bases: TGTGCCAGTAGCGTGACTAGCGCACAAGAGACCCAGTACTTC. Translation gives CASSVTSAQETQYF.

The CDR3 is CASSLAGLAGEDEQYF. The CDR3 coding sequence is TGCGCCAGCAGCTTGGCCGGTCTAGCGGGAGAAGACGAGCAGTACTTC. The chain carries TRBV5-1 and TRBJ2-7, with TRBD2 identical over 10 bases. From germline, CDR1 is SGHRS and CDR2 YFSETQ. This CDR3 region has 16 residues. V lost 0 bases, J lost 5 bases, and 8 bases stayed unmatched.